This T cell receptor beta chain was sequenced for a study of shared clonotypes between healthy human individuals. Measured with immunoSEQ multiplex PCR; TCRdb has only the in-frame clones, and not every one. The repertoire consists of about 1 million clones, with around 76% occurring once and the leading ten covering approximately 1.5%. The ends were cut back, 6 bases at V and 4 bases at J, with 15 bases in the middle. Per the germline V gene, CDR1 is LNHDA and CDR2 is SQIVND (reference sequence). The CDR3 covers 14 residues. This clonotype originated in a man between 18 and 35 years old in good health. The V call is TRBV19, the J call TRBJ1-2, with D perhaps TRBD1 (5 bases). The sequenced sample consisted of memory CD4+ T cells sorted from blood. Noted subset: CD45RA-negative fraction. This CDR3 is CASRGAGAGYGYTF. CDR3 nucleotide sequence: TGTGCCAGTAGGGGCGCCGGGGCAGGCTATGGCTACACCTTC.